Listed here is a single T cell receptor beta chain. The data belong to a study of blood T cell repertoires in COVID-19. The germline V and J ends were trimmed by 1 base and 0 bases, with 6 bases remaining between them. The germline V gene has CDR1 SGHAT and CDR2 FQNNGV. This CDR3 comprises 14 residues. Repertoires were generated with immunoSEQ multiplex PCR, while TCRdb's copy carries only in-frame clones and drops some. The data show 30,000 to 40,000 clones, around 87% seen once. V usage is TRBV11-2 and J usage is TRBJ1-2; D uncertain. The sample taken for sequencing was peripheral blood. The clonotype originates from a man between 65 and 80 years old with acute or convalescent COVID-19. The DNA for the CDR3 is TGTGCCAGCAGCTTAGGGGGAGCTAACTATGGCTACACCTTC. This encodes CASSLGGANYGYTF.